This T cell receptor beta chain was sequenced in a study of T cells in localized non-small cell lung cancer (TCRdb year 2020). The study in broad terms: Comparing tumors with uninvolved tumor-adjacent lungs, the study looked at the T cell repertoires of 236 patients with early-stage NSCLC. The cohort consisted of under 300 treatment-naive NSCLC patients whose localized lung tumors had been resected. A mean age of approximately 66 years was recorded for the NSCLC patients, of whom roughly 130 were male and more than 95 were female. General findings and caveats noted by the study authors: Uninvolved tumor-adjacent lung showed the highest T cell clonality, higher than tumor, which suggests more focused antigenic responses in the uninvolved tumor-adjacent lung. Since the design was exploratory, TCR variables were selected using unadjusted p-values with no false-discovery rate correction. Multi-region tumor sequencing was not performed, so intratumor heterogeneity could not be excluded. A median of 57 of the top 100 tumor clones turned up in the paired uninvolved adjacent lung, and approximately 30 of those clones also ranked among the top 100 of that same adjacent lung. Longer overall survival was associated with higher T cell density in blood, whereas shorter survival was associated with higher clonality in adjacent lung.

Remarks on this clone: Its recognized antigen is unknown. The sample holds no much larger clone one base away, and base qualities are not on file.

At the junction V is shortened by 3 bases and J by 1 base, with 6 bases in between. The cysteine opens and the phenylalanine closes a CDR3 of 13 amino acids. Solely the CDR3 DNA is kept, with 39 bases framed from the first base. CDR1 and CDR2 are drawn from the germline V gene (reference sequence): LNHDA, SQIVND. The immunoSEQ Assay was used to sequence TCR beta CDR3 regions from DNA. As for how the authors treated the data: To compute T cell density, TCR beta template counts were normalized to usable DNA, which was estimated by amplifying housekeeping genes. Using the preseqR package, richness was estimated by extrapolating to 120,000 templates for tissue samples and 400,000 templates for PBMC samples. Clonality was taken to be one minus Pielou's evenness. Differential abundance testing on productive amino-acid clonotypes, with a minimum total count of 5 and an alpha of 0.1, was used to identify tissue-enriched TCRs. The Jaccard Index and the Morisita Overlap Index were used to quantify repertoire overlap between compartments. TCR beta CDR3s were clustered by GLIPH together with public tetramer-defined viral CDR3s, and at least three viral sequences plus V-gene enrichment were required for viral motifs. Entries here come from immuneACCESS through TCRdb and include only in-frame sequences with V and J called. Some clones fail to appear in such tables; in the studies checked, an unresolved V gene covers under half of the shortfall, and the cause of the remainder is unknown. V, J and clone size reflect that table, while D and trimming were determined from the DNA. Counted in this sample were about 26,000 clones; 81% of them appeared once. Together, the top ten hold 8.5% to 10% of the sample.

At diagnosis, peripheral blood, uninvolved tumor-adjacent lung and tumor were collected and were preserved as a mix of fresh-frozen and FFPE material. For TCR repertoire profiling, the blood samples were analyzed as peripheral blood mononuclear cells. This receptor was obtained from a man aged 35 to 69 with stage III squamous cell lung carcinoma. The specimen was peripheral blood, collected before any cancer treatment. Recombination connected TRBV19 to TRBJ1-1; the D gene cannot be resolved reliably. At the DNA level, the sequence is TGTGCCAGTAGTATCCGCGGGAACACTGAAGCTTTCTTT. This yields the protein CASSIRGNTEAFF.